The 20 T cell receptor beta chains reported below all come from one sample, sequenced in a study of CD8+ T cells in alopecia areata (dated by TCRdb to the late 2010s). The method behind the library was the immunoSEQ multiplex PCR assay. RNA was extracted from all samples and reverse transcribed into cDNA, which served as template for TCR sequencing. As stored in TCRdb, this immuneACCESS dataset retains in-frame rearrangements with V and J assigned. A fraction of the clones does not appear; measured against another copy, unresolved V genes explain less than half of the discrepancy, and the remainder lacks a known reason. The sample table records 140,000 to 150,000 clones; about 51% of these occur just once. The ten largest clones take up more than 15% of the sample. This sample's time point label indicates: about 4 weeks on oral tofacitinib. Per the publication, the treatment or condition label means: oral pan-JAK inhibitor, 5-10 mg twice daily.

This sample comprised CD8+ T cells sorted from blood, obtained at week 4, from a patient treated with tofacitinib. All receptors come from a human donor with alopecia areata.

This clone appeared a few times. The gene calls are TRBV29-1 and TRBJ2-7; no reliable D call. CDR1 and CDR2 (germline): SQVTM, ANQGSEA. V lost 5 bases and J lost 2, with 7 bases in between. The CDR3 has 11 residues. The CDR3 reads CSVTDTYEQYF. CDR3 in DNA: TGCAGCGTTACCGACACCTACGAGCAGTACTTC.

The CDR3 loop is CASSLGTGVVTDTQYF. CDR3 DNA sequence: TGTGCCAGCAGTTTAGGTACAGGGGTTGTCACAGATACGCAGTATTTT. The chain couples TRBV27 to TRBJ2-3, with 7 bases that match TRBD1. The CDR3 is 16 amino acids. Germline V gene sequence: CDR1 MNHEY, CDR2 SMNVEV (reference sequence). J lost 2 bases, V lost 2 bases, and 7 bases had no gene match.

This clone was observed a handful of times. The chain employs TRBV5-6 and TRBJ1-1; TRBD1 is a possible D gene (5 bases). The length of the CDR3 is 12 residues. V lost 1 base to trimming and J lost 7 bases, with 8 bases between them. Germline assignment: CDR1 SGHDT and CDR2 YYEEEE. This CDR3 is CASSLRGDEAFF. The CDR3, as DNA: TGTGCCAGCAGCTTGCGGGGGGATGAAGCTTTCTTT.

The chain combines TRBV29-1 with TRBJ1-1; D is undetermined. This CDR3 is 14 amino acids long. Trimming pared 2 bases from V and 0 bases from J, leaving 10 bases between. Per the germline V gene, CDR1 is SQVTM and CDR2 is ANQGSEA. As DNA, the CDR3 is TGCAGCGTTGAATATGCCAGCCTGAACACTGAAGCTTTCTTT. Translation gives CSVEYASLNTEAFF.

This chain joins TRBV6-5 and TRBJ2-7; 8 nucleotides match TRBD1. V trimming: 4 bases; J trimming: 3 bases; junction bases outside the gene matches: 5. Germline V CDR1 and CDR2: MNHEY, SVGAGI. The CDR3 has 14 residues. Here the CDR3 reads CASSLGQGIYEQYF. The CDR3 nucleotides read TGTGCCAGCAGTTTAGGACAGGGCATCTACGAGCAGTACTTC.

The chain combines TRBV7-9 with TRBJ2-3; D remains unclear. This CDR3 is 13 amino acids long. Germline V gene sequence: CDR1 SEHNR, CDR2 FQNEAQ (reference sequence). Trimming left V 5 bases short and J 4 bases short, with 10 bases between. CDR3 loop: CASSPLRADTQYF. CDR3 coding DNA: TGTGCCAGCAGCCCCCTCCGGGCAGATACGCAGTATTTT. Full variable domain (remainder filled in from reference TRBV7-9 and TRBJ2-3): DTGVSQNPRHKITKRGQNVTFRCDPISEHNRLYWYRQTLGQGPEFLTYFQNEAQLEKSRLLSDRFSAERPKGSFSTLEIQRTEQGDSAMYLCASSPLRADTQYFGPGTRLTVL.

The chain has TRBV7-9 and TRBJ1-4; D is unresolved. The CDR3 extends over 12 amino acids. Germline CDR1 SEHNR, CDR2 FQNEAQ (reference sequence). V lost 4 bases, J lost 8 bases, and 8 bases lay in between. The CDR3 spells CASSSRDEKLFF. CDR3 DNA sequence: TGTGCCAGCAGCTCCCGCGACGAAAAACTGTTTTTT.

J is TRBJ2-1 and V is TRBV7-2; 8 positions match TRBD1. V dropped 2 bases and J dropped 9; count of bases not matched to a gene: 12. The CDR3 contains 16 residues. Per the germline V gene, CDR1 is SGHTA and CDR2 is FQGNSA. In nucleotides, the CDR3 is TGTGCCAGCAGCTTACCCCGCGGACAGGGCATGGGTGAGCAGTTCTTC. Translated, it gives CASSLPRGQGMGEQFF.

V usage is TRBV10-3 and J usage is TRBJ2-4; D is perhaps TRBD2 (6 bases). Between the trimmed V and J ends, which lost 2 bases and 6 bases, there was a span of 14 bases. CDR1 and CDR2 from the germline V gene are ENHRY and SYGVKD. The CDR3 length is 15 residues. The DNA for the CDR3 is TGTGCCATCAGTGAGACGATGGAGGGGTCAAACATTCAGTACTTC. It specifies CAISETMEGSNIQYF.

This clone turned up a few times. V is TRBV25-1 and J is TRBJ1-6; D is unclear. The CDR3 sequence is 16 residues long. The germline V and J ends were trimmed by 4 bases and 6 bases, with 16 bases remaining between them. CDR1 MGHDK and CDR2 SYGVNS come from the germline V gene. The CDR3 bases are TGTGCCAGCAGTGCATCGGCTGGCGGCGTTAATTCACCCCTCCACTTT. This encodes CASSASAGGVNSPLHF.

This clone came up a few times. The genes are TRBV4-2 and TRBJ1-2; possible D gene TRBD1, 5 bases. CDR3 length: 18 residues. Germline V gene data show CDR1 as LGHNA and CDR2 as YNFKEQ. Trimming left V 2 bases short and J 6 bases short, with 25 bases between. CDR3 DNA sequence: TGTGCCAGCAGCCAAAGGGCCCCCGGGACGCATGGGGGGGATGGCTACACCTTC. It codes for CASSQRAPGTHGGDGYTF.

The chain recombines TRBV10-3 with TRBJ2-5, with 13 bases aligning to TRBD2. Germline trimming cut 6 bases from V and 5 bases from J; bases unmatched to any gene: 6. The CDR3 has 15 residues. In germline, CDR1 is ENHRY, CDR2 SYGVKD. CDR3 nucleotides: TGTGCCATCAGGACTAGCGGGGGGTCAGGGGAGACCCAGTACTTC. This encodes CAIRTSGGSGETQYF.

The chain joins TRBV13 to TRBJ1-2; D not certain. The CDR3 has 15 amino acids. Germline V CDR1 and CDR2: PRHDT, FYEKMQ (reference sequence). Trimming took off 0 bases at V and 4 bases at J, with 12 bases between the two ends. The CDR3 bases are TGTGCCAGCAGCTTAGGCATGGAACGGGGCTATGGCTACACCTTC. Its translation: CASSLGMERGYGYTF.

This sequence joins TRBV11-2 and TRBJ1-1, with a tentative D call TRBD1 (6 bases). The V end lost 1 base, the J end lost 6 bases, and 21 bases lay between the germline ends. The length of the CDR3 is 17 residues. CDR1 is SGHAT, CDR2 FQNNGV, per germline. This chain's CDR3 is CASSLAGGRGKFAEAFF. In DNA form, the CDR3 reads TGTGCCAGCAGCTTAGCCGGTGGCAGGGGAAAATTTGCTGAAGCTTTCTTT. Combining the CDR3 with reference TRBV11-2 and TRBJ1-1 gives the whole variable domain EAGVAQSPRYKIIEKRQSVAFWCNPISGHATLYWYQQILGQGPKLLIQFQNNGVVDDSQLPKDRFSAERLKGVDSTLKIQPAKLEDSAVYLCASSLAGGRGKFAEAFFGQGTRLTVV.

This clone has only a few counts. This chain links TRBV27 with TRBJ1-1, with D perhaps TRBD1 (5 bases). Germline V gene data show CDR1 as MNHEY and CDR2 as SMNVEV (reference sequence). The CDR3 contains 14 residues. V was cut by 7 bases and J by 0 bases, with 12 bases left in between. CDR3 sequence reads: CASIGDSLNTEAFF. CDR3 sequence (DNA): TGTGCCAGCATAGGCGACAGCCTGAACACTGAAGCTTTCTTT.

The chain employs TRBV2 and TRBJ2-7; D uncertain. This CDR3 contains 12 residues. Germline V gives CDR1 SNHLY, CDR2 FYNNEI. V shed 11 bases and J shed 3 bases, with 14 bases lying between them. The CDR3 nucleotides read TGTGCCGTCGGTGTGAAGGGCTACGAGCAGTACTTC. Translated, it gives CAVGVKGYEQYF.

This chain joins TRBV27 and TRBJ2-1, with a weak D call TRBD2 (7 bases). This CDR3 contains 15 residues. From germline, CDR1 is MNHEY and CDR2 SMNVEV (reference sequence). The germline V and J ends were trimmed by 5 bases and 5 bases, with 16 bases remaining between them. CDR3 nucleotides: TGTGCCAGCAGTAGACAGGCTGCGGGAGACAATGAGCAGTTCTTC. Its protein product is CASSRQAAGDNEQFF.

This clone occurred a few times. The CDR3 sequence is CASSILVNTEAFF. Written as DNA, the CDR3 is TGTGCCAGTAGTATTTTAGTGAACACTGAAGCTTTCTTT. The chain carries TRBV19 and TRBJ1-1; D is undetermined. Deletions cut 3 bases from V and 0 bases from J, with 5 bases between. Germline V gene data show CDR1 as LNHDA and CDR2 as SQIVND (reference sequence). CDR3 length: 13 residues.

The CDR3 here is CAWREPYTGYEQYF. CDR3 DNA sequence: TGTGCCTGGAGGGAACCCTACACAGGGTACGAGCAGTACTTC. The genes are TRBV30 and TRBJ2-7; D possibly corresponds to TRBD1 (6 bases). The CDR3 is 14 residues long. From germline, CDR1 is GTSNPN and CDR2 SVGIG (reference sequence). V was pared by 3 bases and J by 4 bases, with 16 bases between.

The chain combines TRBV9 with TRBJ2-2; D is undetermined. Trimming removed 0 bases from V and 6 bases from J, with 21 bases in between. This CDR3 contains 18 residues. CDR1 SGDLS and CDR2 YYNGEE come from the germline V gene. This chain's CDR3 is CASSVARVLGMVPGELFF. For the CDR3, the DNA is TGTGCCAGCAGCGTAGCTCGGGTGTTGGGCATGGTCCCCGGGGAGCTGTTTTTT.